The clone carrying this TCR beta chain was detected only a few times. The entry originates in a study of T-cell reconstitution after alpha-beta-depleted transplantation in children. Unique molecular identifiers were incorporated when the TCRbeta library was constructed. TCRdb fed the PCR reads into MiXCR, producing one record per CDR3 protein. The data show a few hundred thousand distinct CDR3 sequences, 10% seen once. CDR3 length: 14 residues. Germline V gene lookup returns CDR1 DFQATT and CDR2 SNEGSKA (reference sequence). V was clipped by 0 bases and J by 2 bases, with 10 bases between them. The sequenced sample was PBMCs from the stem cell graft donor, obtained from the stem cell graft. This sequence was found in a human donor who donated a stem cell graft to a child with acute lymphoblastic leukemia. V usage is TRBV20-1 and J usage is TRBJ1-2, with TRBD1 as a possible D gene (6 bases). The CDR3 reads CSARDTGKNYGYTF. The CDR3 coding sequence is TGCAGTGCTAGAGATACAGGGAAAAACTATGGCTACACCTTC.